The rows below give T cell receptor beta chains drawn from one sample of a study of blood T cell repertoires in COVID-19. Generated by immunoSEQ multiplex PCR, the TCRdb table keeps only in-frame clones and is missing some. Here the sample spans over 350,000 clones, roughly 90% being singletons. Sequencing was performed on PBMCs or T cells enriched from blood (not recorded which). The receptor source for this set is a woman aged 25 to 45 with acute COVID-19. Both conserved end residues are part of each CDR3. Fields, in order: D gene, clone size, J gene, CDR3 length, V gene, CDR3 DNA, CDR3 protein. A D gene is named only where the DNA matches it firmly. Expanded clones are given a class, and other clones once, few, many or no size at all.

>NA|NA|TRBJ2-7|14|TRBV2
TGTGCCAGCAGTGACGAGTGGGGGGAGTACGAGCAGTACTTC
CASSDEWGEYEQYF
>NA|NA|TRBJ2-6|16|TRBV2
TGTGCCAGCAGTGCGTCACTTAGCTCTGGGGCCAACGTCCTGACTTTC
CASSASLSSGANVLTF
>TRBD2|NA|TRBJ2-2|15|TRBV18
TGTGCCAGCTCACCCACTAGCGGGGGCACCGGGGAGCTGTTTTTT
CASSPTSGGTGELFF
>NA|NA|TRBJ1-1|14|TRBV2
TGTGCCAGCAGTTTATATCAGGGAGGCACTGAAGCTTTCTTT
CASSLYQGGTEAFF
>NA|NA|TRBJ2-2|14|TRBV10-3
TGTGCCATCAGTGAGCTGACTAACACCGGGGAGCTGTTTTTT
CAISELTNTGELFF
>NA|once|TRBJ2-1|17|TRBV3-1/TRBV3-2
TGTGCCAGCAGCCACACCTTGCGGGTGACCTCCTACAATGAGCAGTTCTTC
CASSHTLRVTSYNEQFF
>TRBD1|NA|TRBJ1-2|18|TRBV19
TGTGCCACCGCACAGGGGGCCTGGCGGGGACAGGGTAACTATGGCTACACCTTC
CATAQGAWRGQGNYGYTF
>TRBD1|few|TRBJ1-6|14|TRBV30
TGTGCCTTGGACCGGGACAGAAATAATTCACCCCTCCACTTT
CALDRDRNNSPLHF
>NA|NA|TRBJ1-5|17|TRBV10-1
TGCGCCAGCACCGAGAGTAGTAATCGTTCAGGGGATCAGCCCCAGCATTTT
CASTESSNRSGDQPQHF
>NA|NA|TRBJ1-4|13|TRBV2
TGTGCCAGCAGTGCTCCGGGGAACGAAAAACTGTTTTTT
CASSAPGNEKLFF
>TRBD1|NA|TRBJ2-3|14|TRBV10-3
TGTGCCATCAGTGGAGACAGGGGGGAAGATACGCAGTATTTT
CAISGDRGEDTQYF
>TRBD1|NA|TRBJ1-2|15|TRBV7-9
TGTGCCAGCAGCGCACAGGGGGCCGTTTCATATGGCTACACCTTC
CASSAQGAVSYGYTF
>NA|NA|TRBJ1-1|14|TRBV19
TGTGCCAGTAGTCTTTTGGGGAGGCCGGCCGAAGCTTTCTTT
CASSLLGRPAEAFF
>NA|NA|TRBJ2-3|14|TRBV7-3
TGTGCCAGCAGCTCAACGAGGATGTCAGATACGCAGTATTTT
CASSSTRMSDTQYF
>NA|NA|TRBJ1-5|14|TRBV7-2
TGTGCCAGCAGCTTAGAAGTACGGAATCAGCCCCAGCATTTT
CASSLEVRNQPQHF
>TRBD1|NA|TRBJ2-7|14|TRBV14
TGTGCCAGCAGCCATCGGACAGGCTCCTACGAGCAGTACTTC
CASSHRTGSYEQYF
>TRBD2|NA|TRBJ2-1|13|TRBV7-2
TGTGCCACGTCTAGCGGGGTGTTCAATGAGCAGTTCTTC
CATSSGVFNEQFF
>NA|NA|TRBJ1-2|14|TRBV5-6
TGTGCCAGCAGCTTGCTAACTTCCCCGTATGGCTACACCTTC
CASSLLTSPYGYTF
>TRBD1|NA|TRBJ1-2|18|TRBV2
TGTGCCAGCAGGGAAATAGGACAGGGGAGGATTGGAAGATATGGCTACACCTTC
CASREIGQGRIGRYGYTF
>NA|NA|TRBJ2-7|16|TRBV7-8
TGTGCCAGCAGCCAAATTGGTAGGGGGAGCTCCTACGAGCAGTACTTC
CASSQIGRGSSYEQYF
>TRBD1|NA|TRBJ2-7|15|TRBV18
TGTGCCAGCTCACTTACAGGGGGTCCCTATTACGAGCAGTACTTC
CASSLTGGPYYEQYF
>NA|NA|TRBJ2-3|15|TRBV5-1
TGCGCCAGCAGTTTCGGGGATAGGAGCACAGATACGCAGTATTTT
CASSFGDRSTDTQYF
>TRBD1|NA|TRBJ1-2|15|TRBV18
TGTGCCAGCTCACCGAATTCGGACAGGGGCGGAGGCTACACCTTC
CASSPNSDRGGGYTF
>NA|NA|TRBJ1-1|13|TRBV5-1
TGCGCCAGCAGCTTGGCCTTGGCAGATCAAGCTTTCTTT
CASSLALADQAFF
>TRBD1|NA|TRBJ2-3|15|TRBV6-1
TGTGCCAGCAGTGAATGGACAGGGGGAGCAGATACGCAGTATTTT
CASSEWTGGADTQYF
>TRBD2|NA|TRBJ2-3|14|TRBV18
TGTGCCAGCTCACCGGGACTAGCGCCAGATACGCAGTATTTT
CASSPGLAPDTQYF
>NA|NA|TRBJ2-3|15|TRBV10-1
TGCGCCAGCAGTGGTGGACCGGGGGGCACAGATACGCAGTATTTT
CASSGGPGGTDTQYF
>NA|NA|TRBJ2-7|17|TRBV21-1
TGTGCCAGCAGCAAAGAGGCAGGGCTACCGAGCTCCTACGAGCAGTACTTC
CASSKEAGLPSSYEQYF
>TRBD1|few|TRBJ1-1|14|TRBV7-9
TGTGCCAGCAGCCCGGACAGGGTCACCACTGAAGCTTTCTTT
CASSPDRVTTEAFF